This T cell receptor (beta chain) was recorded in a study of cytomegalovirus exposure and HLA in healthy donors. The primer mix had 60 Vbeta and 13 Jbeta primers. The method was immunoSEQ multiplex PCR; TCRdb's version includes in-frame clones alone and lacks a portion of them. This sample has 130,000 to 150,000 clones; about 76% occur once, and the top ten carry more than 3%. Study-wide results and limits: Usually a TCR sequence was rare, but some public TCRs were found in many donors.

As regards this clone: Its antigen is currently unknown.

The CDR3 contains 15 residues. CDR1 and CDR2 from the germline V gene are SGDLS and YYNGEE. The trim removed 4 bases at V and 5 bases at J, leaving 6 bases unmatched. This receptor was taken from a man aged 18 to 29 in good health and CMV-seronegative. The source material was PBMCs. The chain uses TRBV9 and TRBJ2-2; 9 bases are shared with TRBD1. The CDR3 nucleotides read TGTGCCAGCAGCACACGGGACAGGGCAACCGGGGAGCTGTTTTTT. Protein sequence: CASSTRDRATGELFF.